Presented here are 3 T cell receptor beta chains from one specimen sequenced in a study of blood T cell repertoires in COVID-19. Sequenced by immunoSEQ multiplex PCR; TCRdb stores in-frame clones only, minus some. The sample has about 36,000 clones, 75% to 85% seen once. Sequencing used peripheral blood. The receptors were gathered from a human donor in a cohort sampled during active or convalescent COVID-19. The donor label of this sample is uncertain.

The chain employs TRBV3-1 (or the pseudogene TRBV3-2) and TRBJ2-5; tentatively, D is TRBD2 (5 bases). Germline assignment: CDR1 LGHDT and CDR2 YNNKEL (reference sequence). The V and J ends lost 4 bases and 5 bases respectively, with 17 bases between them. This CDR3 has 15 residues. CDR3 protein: CASSPPGLVGETQYF. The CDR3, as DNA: TGTGCCAGCAGCCCTCCCGGACTTGTCGGGGAGACCCAGTACTTC.

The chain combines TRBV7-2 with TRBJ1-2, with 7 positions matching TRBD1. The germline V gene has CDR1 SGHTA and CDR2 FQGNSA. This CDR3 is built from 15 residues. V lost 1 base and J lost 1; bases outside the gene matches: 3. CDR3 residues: CASSLVGQLNYGYTF. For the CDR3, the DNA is TGTGCCAGCAGCTTAGTGGGACAGCTTAACTATGGCTACACCTTC.

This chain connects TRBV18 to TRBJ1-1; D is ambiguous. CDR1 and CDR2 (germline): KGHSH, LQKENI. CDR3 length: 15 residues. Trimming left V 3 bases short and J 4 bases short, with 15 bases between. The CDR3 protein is CASSPEGRYGTEAFF. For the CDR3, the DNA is TGTGCCAGCTCACCGGAAGGCAGGTATGGCACTGAAGCTTTCTTT. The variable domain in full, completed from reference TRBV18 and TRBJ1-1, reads NAGVMQNPRHLVRRRGQEARLRCSPMKGHSHVYWYRQLPEEGLKFMVYLQKENIIDESGMPKERFSAEFPKEGPSILRIQQVVRGDSAAYFCASSPEGRYGTEAFFGQGTRLTVV.